These T cell receptor beta chains were read from a single sample in a study of cytomegalovirus exposure and HLA in healthy donors. Generated by immunoSEQ multiplex PCR, the TCRdb table keeps only in-frame clones and is missing some. The sample has more than 95,000 clones, about an eighth seen once. Source material: PBMCs. The receptors stem from a man in his forties in good health and CMV-seropositive. Both conserved end residues are part of each CDR3. The order of the fields is clone size, D gene, V gene, J gene, CDR3 protein, CDR3 DNA. D genes are given only for firm matches. Clone size is shown for a subset of rows, as once, few, many or a class of expanded clone.

>.|.|TRBV9|TRBJ2-3
CASSVSGSTDTQYF
TGTGCCAGCAGCGTAAGCGGGAGCACAGATACGCAGTATTTT
>.|TRBD2|TRBV28|TRBJ2-5
CASSSYRLAETQYF
TGTGCCAGCAGTTCCTATCGACTAGCGGAGACCCAGTACTTC
>few|.|TRBV10-3|TRBJ2-4
CAISESPPGNGNIQYF
TGTGCCATCAGTGAGTCTCCTCCAGGGAATGGGAACATTCAGTACTTC
>few|TRBD2|TRBV7-6|TRBJ2-5
CASSLAWTSGETQYF
TGTGCCAGCAGCTTAGCTTGGACTAGCGGGGAGACCCAGTACTTC
>few|TRBD2|TRBV2|TRBJ2-5
CASSELGLAQETQYF
TGTGCCAGCAGTGAACTGGGACTAGCGCAAGAGACCCAGTACTTC
>.|.|TRBV6-6|TRBJ1-1
CASSYAGTEAFF
TGTGCCAGCAGTTACGCGGGGACTGAAGCTTTCTTT
>.|TRBD2|TRBV9|TRBJ2-1
CASSVVGGLAGGNEQFF
TGTGCCAGCAGCGTAGTAGGAGGACTAGCGGGGGGGAATGAGCAGTTCTTC
>.|TRBD1|TRBV6-5|TRBJ1-2
CASSRPGTGTYGYTF
TGTGCCAGCAGCCGTCCCGGGACAGGGACCTATGGCTACACCTTC
>.|TRBD1|TRBV4-1|TRBJ2-5
CASSQDRVQETQYF
TGCGCCAGCAGCCAGGACAGGGTTCAAGAGACCCAGTACTTC
>.|.|TRBV11-2|TRBJ1-4
CASSSLTGEKLFF
TGTGCCAGCAGCTCACTCACGGGTGAAAAACTGTTTTTT
>few|.|TRBV19|TRBJ1-1
CASSTTGKGMNTEAFF
TGTGCCAGTAGTACAACAGGGAAGGGGATGAACACTGAAGCTTTCTTT
>.|TRBD2|TRBV4-1|TRBJ2-5
CASSPMPHAGEGETQYF
TGCGCCAGCAGCCCCATGCCCCACGCGGGAGAGGGGGAGACCCAGTACTTC
>.|TRBD2|TRBV19|TRBJ2-1
CASSIGLAGYNEQFF
TGTGCCAGTAGTATAGGGCTAGCGGGATACAATGAGCAGTTCTTC
>few|TRBD2|TRBV5-1|TRBJ2-3
CASSEGLAATWDTQYF
TGCGCCAGCAGCGAGGGACTAGCGGCTACGTGGGATACGCAGTATTTT
>.|TRBD2|TRBV2|TRBJ2-1
CASSVPKASGRFSSYNEQFF
TGTGCCAGCAGTGTCCCTAAGGCTAGCGGGAGGTTCAGCTCCTACAATGAGCAGTTCTTC
>.|.|TRBV14|TRBJ2-1
CASSQDENTGEPSNEQFF
TGTGCCAGCAGCCAAGATGAGAATACGGGAGAGCCGTCCAATGAGCAGTTCTTC
>few|TRBD1|TRBV12-5|TRBJ2-7
CASGIGQGYEQYF
TGTGCTAGTGGGATTGGACAGGGCTACGAGCAGTACTTC
>few|TRBD2|TRBV19|TRBJ2-1
CASSTTTSGYNEQFF
TGTGCCAGTAGTACTACGACTAGCGGATACAATGAGCAGTTCTTC
>few|TRBD1|TRBV6-6|TRBJ2-7
CASSYSGAGGFYEQYF
TGTGCCAGCAGTTACTCCGGGGCAGGGGGCTTCTACGAGCAGTACTTC
>.|.|TRBV10-1|TRBJ1-6
CASRRQPNSPLHF
TGCGCCAGCAGAAGACAGCCAAATTCACCCCTCCACTTT
>.|TRBD2|TRBV5-6|TRBJ2-5
CASSHIPQRDLNWRETQYF
TGTGCCAGCAGCCATATCCCACAGCGGGATTTAAATTGGCGAGAGACCCAGTACTTC
>few|TRBD2|TRBV6-6|TRBJ2-7
CASSVSPEAGGEQYF
TGTGCCAGCAGTGTGAGCCCAGAAGCGGGAGGAGAGCAGTACTTC
>few|.|TRBV9|TRBJ1-1
CASSVRDTEAFF
TGTGCCAGCAGCGTTAGAGACACTGAAGCTTTCTTT
>.|TRBD2|TRBV7-2|TRBJ2-7
CASSFGREDLEQYF
TGTGCCAGCAGCTTCGGGCGGGAGGATCTCGAGCAGTACTTC
>.|.|TRBV10-3|TRBJ2-5
CAISESDGEETQYF
TGTGCCATCAGTGAGTCAGACGGAGAAGAGACCCAGTACTTC
>few|TRBD1|TRBV30|TRBJ2-2
CAWRDRVGTGELFF
TGTGCCTGGAGGGACAGGGTTGGCACCGGGGAGCTGTTTTTT
>.|TRBD2|TRBV18|TRBJ2-3
CASSPPGGAIDTQYF
TGTGCCAGCTCACCGCCCGGGGGGGCTATAGATACGCAGTATTTT
>.|TRBD1|TRBV5-3|TRBJ2-1
CARSLRQGAPFSYNEQFF
TGTGCCAGAAGCTTGCGGCAGGGGGCTCCCTTCTCCTACAATGAGCAGTTCTTC
>few|TRBD1|TRBV12-5|TRBJ2-1
CASGLRQGVHNEQFF
TGTGCTAGTGGTTTACGACAGGGTGTCCACAATGAGCAGTTCTTC
>few|TRBD2|TRBV7-8|TRBJ2-7
CASSLSPDIAGVNEQYF
TGTGCCAGCAGCCTCTCCCCCGATATAGCGGGAGTCAACGAGCAGTACTTC
>few|TRBD1|TRBV19|TRBJ1-1
CASSTKTGAKTEAFF
TGTGCCAGTAGTACGAAGACAGGGGCCAAAACTGAAGCTTTCTTT
>.|.|TRBV5-1|TRBJ2-6
CASSPGNGANVLTF
TGCGCCAGCAGCCCAGGGAATGGGGCCAACGTCCTGACTTTC
>.|.|TRBV29-1|TRBJ2-7
CSARTDYEQYF
TGCAGCGCTCGGACAGACTACGAGCAGTACTTC
>few|TRBD1|TRBV4-1|TRBJ1-2
CASSRQGQVNGYTF
TGCGCCAGCAGCCGCCAGGGACAGGTCAATGGCTACACCTTC
>.|.|TRBV6-5|TRBJ2-7
CASRGRQHGDEQYF
TGTGCCAGCAGGGGGCGACAGCACGGCGACGAGCAGTACTTC
>.|.|TRBV19|TRBJ1-1
CASSIDGRGYEAFF
TGTGCCAGTAGTATAGATGGCAGGGGATATGAAGCTTTCTTT
>.|.|TRBV19|TRBJ1-5
CASSIEGQPQHF
TGTGCCAGTAGTATTGAGGGTCAGCCCCAGCATTTT
>.|.|TRBV29-1|TRBJ1-3
CSVALGSQAIYF
TGCAGCGTTGCCCTCGGGAGTCAGGCCATATATTTT
>few|.|TRBV5-4|TRBJ2-1
CASSLNPKARNEQFF
TGTGCCAGCAGCTTGAACCCGAAGGCGAGGAATGAGCAGTTCTTC
>few|.|TRBV2|TRBJ1-5
CASRIGIGGNQPQHF
TGTGCCAGCAGAATCGGGATCGGTGGCAATCAGCCCCAGCATTTT
>few|TRBD1|TRBV25-1|TRBJ2-7
CASTRTGEVEQYF
TGTGCCAGCACCAGGACAGGGGAAGTCGAGCAGTACTTC
>few|.|TRBV5-1|TRBJ1-2
CASSLASFVGDDGYTF
TGCGCCAGCAGCTTGGCCAGTTTTGTCGGAGACGATGGCTACACCTTC
>.|TRBD2|TRBV6-5|TRBJ2-7
CASKAGKRREQYF
TGTGCCAGCAAAGCGGGAAAGCGTAGGGAGCAGTACTTC
>few|TRBD1|TRBV5-1|TRBJ1-1
CASSSRQGRTEAFF
TGCGCCAGCAGCTCACGACAGGGTCGTACTGAAGCTTTCTTT
>few|TRBD2|TRBV4-1|TRBJ2-3
CASSRPGTSGTTGYTQYF
TGCGCCAGCAGCCGACCTGGGACTAGCGGGACTACCGGGTATACGCAGTATTTT
>.|.|TRBV15|TRBJ1-1
CATTHRVGIPNTEAFF
TGTGCCACCACCCACAGAGTGGGTATTCCGAACACTGAAGCTTTCTTT
>.|.|TRBV6-1|TRBJ2-5
CASSELTGARKTQYF
TGTGCCAGCAGTGAATTAACAGGCGCCAGGAAGACCCAGTACTTC
>few|TRBD2|TRBV10-1|TRBJ2-5
CASSPGLAGLWETQYF
TGCGCCAGCAGCCCGGGACTAGCCGGGTTGTGGGAGACCCAGTACTTC